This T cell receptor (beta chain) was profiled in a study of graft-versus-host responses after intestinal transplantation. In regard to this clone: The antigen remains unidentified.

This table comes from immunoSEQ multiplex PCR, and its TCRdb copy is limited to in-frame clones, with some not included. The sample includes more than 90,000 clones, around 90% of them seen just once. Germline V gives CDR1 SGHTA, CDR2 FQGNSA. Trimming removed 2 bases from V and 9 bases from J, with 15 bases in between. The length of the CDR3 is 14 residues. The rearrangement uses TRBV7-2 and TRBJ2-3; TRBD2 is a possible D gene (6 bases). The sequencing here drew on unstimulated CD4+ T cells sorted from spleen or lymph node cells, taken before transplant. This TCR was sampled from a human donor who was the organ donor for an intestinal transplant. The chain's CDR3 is CASSLFRGYPTQYF. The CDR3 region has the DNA TGTGCCAGCAGCTTATTTCGGGGGTACCCGACGCAGTATTTT.